Shown below are 24 T cell receptor beta chains from a single sample sequenced in a study of PD-1 blockade in classical Hodgkin lymphoma (dated by TCRdb to 2018 to 2021). In light of the paper, this sample's time point label describes: cycle 1 day 1 (C1D1), immediately before nivolumab initiation. All trial patients had relapsed after autologous stem cell transplantation, with cohorts A, B and C differing in prior brentuximab vedotin exposure. Library method: the immunoSEQ multiplex PCR assay. TCRdb retrieved this table from immuneACCESS and kept in-frame rearrangements only. Not all clones are present; in checked studies, unresolved V genes account for under half, and no reason is known for the remainder. The sample yields approximately 100,000 clones; approximately 92% were counted once. The ten top clones hold less than 3% of the sample. Sequenced material: peripheral blood mononuclear cells (PBMCs), taken at baseline. These receptors came from a human donor with classical Hodgkin lymphoma.

As DNA, the CDR3 is TGTGCCAGCAGTTTGGGCGGCACAGATACGCAGTATTTT. Protein product: CASSLGGTDTQYF. The chain combines TRBV28 with TRBJ2-3; D remains ambiguous. Germline V gene data show CDR1 as MDHEN and CDR2 as SYDVKM. This CDR3 has 13 amino acids. With 3 bases removed from V and 1 base from J, the gap between germline ends came to 5 bases.

The chain employs TRBV5-1 and TRBJ2-3; D is unresolved. Germline CDR1 and CDR2: SGHRS and YFSETQ. V was cut by 0 bases and J by 2 bases, with 13 bases left in between. This CDR3 is 16 amino acids long. The CDR3 region is CASSLDRGKPTDTQYF. CDR3 nucleotides: TGCGCCAGCAGCTTGGATCGCGGTAAACCCACAGATACGCAGTATTTT.

This clone was recorded only once. This chain links TRBV12-5 with TRBJ2-7; 8 positions agree with TRBD1. Germline CDR1 LGHNT, CDR2 FRNRAP. This CDR3 comprises 17 residues. V was clipped by 3 bases and J by 3 bases; unmatched bases: 13. The CDR3 loop reads CASGFSEFGQGHYEQYF. The CDR3 nucleotides read TGTGCTAGTGGTTTCTCAGAATTCGGACAGGGCCACTACGAGCAGTACTTC.

The table lists this clone with a few counts. The chain couples TRBV29-1 to TRBJ1-1, with TRBD1 as a possible D gene (5 bases). CDR1 is SQVTM and CDR2 is ANQGSEA in the germline V gene. The CDR3 sequence is 13 residues long. Trimming left V 8 bases short and J 4 bases short, with 17 bases between. CDR3 in DNA: TGCAGCACCGGGACCACCCCGGGCACTGAAGCTTTCTTT. As protein: CSTGTTPGTEAFF.

This clone was detected only once. V and J are TRBV27 and TRBJ1-1; D unresolved. This CDR3 has 13 residues. Germline CDR1 is MNHEY and CDR2 is SMNVEV (reference sequence). V dropped 2 bases and J dropped 4 bases, with 8 bases sitting between them. The CDR3 DNA sequence: TGTGCCAGCAGTTTAAGTATATTCACTGAAGCTTTCTTT. Protein: CASSLSIFTEAFF.

The chain carries TRBV2 and TRBJ2-1; perhaps TRBD1 as D (6 bases). The CDR3 runs 13 residues. Looked up from germline, CDR1 is SNHLY and CDR2 is FYNNEI. Trimming shortened V by 8 bases and J by 6 bases, and 14 bases separated the two germline ends. The CDR3 coding sequence is TGTGCCAGCGGCCCAGGACAGCGCAATGAGCAGTTCTTC. Encoded protein: CASGPGQRNEQFF.

This clone was seen a single time. The V gene is TRBV7-5, the J gene TRBJ2-1; the table's TRBD1 call for D was not verified on the DNA. TRBV7-5 is termed a pseudogene. The CDR3 has 19 amino acids. CDR3 in DNA: TGTGTCAGAAGCTTAGTTTTTGTAGCAGGGGACCTGGCCTACAATGAGCAGTTCTTC. Translating gives CVRSLVFVAGDLAYNEQFF.

The J gene is TRBJ1-2, the V gene TRBV27, with D unclear. The CDR3 consists of 14 residues. Trimming left V 5 bases short and J 7 bases short, with 17 bases between. CDR1 is MNHEY and CDR2 is SMNVEV in the germline V gene (reference sequence). Here the CDR3 DNA reads TGTGCCAGCAGTCCCAGGTCTCTGAGCGGTGGCTACACCTTC. This sequence encodes CASSPRSLSGGYTF.

V is TRBV9 and J is TRBJ2-1, with 8 bases identical to TRBD2. This CDR3 comprises 14 residues. Germline V gives CDR1 SGDLS, CDR2 YYNGEE. V lost 6 bases, J lost 10 bases, and 12 bases stayed unmatched. The CDR3: CASNSFGLAKEQFF. Written as DNA, the CDR3 is TGTGCCAGCAACTCGTTTGGACTAGCCAAAGAGCAGTTCTTC. The full variable domain, in which reference TRBV9 and TRBJ2-1 provide the parts outside the CDR3, is DSGVTQTPKHLITATGQRVTLRCSPRSGDLSVYWYQQSLDQGLQFLIQYYNGEERAKGNILERFSAQQFPDLHSELNLSSLELGDSALYFCASNSFGLAKEQFFGPGTRLTVL.

On this clone: Mismatch with germline at one junction end may stem from a read error. V and J are TRBV14 and TRBJ1-2, with 7 bases lining up with TRBD1. Per germline, CDR1 SGHDN and CDR2 FVKESK. The CDR3 covers 15 residues. In nucleotides, the CDR3 is TGTGCCAGCAGTCAAGGGGGCGTCTCGGGGTATGGCTACACCTTC. This gives the protein CASSQGGVSGYGYTF.

The V call is TRBV27, the J call TRBJ2-7, with TRBD2 identical over 8 bases. V dropped 5 bases and J dropped 5; count of bases not matched to a gene: 14. Germline values: CDR1 MNHEY, CDR2 SMNVEV (reference sequence). CDR3 length: 16 amino acids. DNA of the CDR3: TGTGCCAGCAGTCCGCGGGGTGGACTAGCTAGTCACGAGCAGTACTTC. Translation: CASSPRGGLASHEQYF.

The chain links TRBV28 to TRBJ1-2; 7 nucleotides align to TRBD1. This CDR3 has 16 residues. Germline V CDR1 and CDR2: MDHEN, SYDVKM. J was trimmed by 1 base and V by 6 bases; bases with no gene match: 11. CDR3: CASSTTSTGNNYGYTF. DNA for the CDR3: TGTGCCAGCAGCACAACATCGACAGGGAATAACTATGGCTACACCTTC.

The rearrangement uses TRBV30 and TRBJ2-7; D unresolved. This CDR3 has 12 amino acids. CDR1 and CDR2 from the germline V gene are GTSNPN and SVGIG (reference sequence). The germline V and J ends were trimmed by 5 bases and 1 base, with 9 bases remaining between them. The CDR3 is CAWAPQSYEQYF. CDR3 nucleotide sequence: TGTGCCTGGGCCCCCCAGTCCTACGAGCAGTACTTC.

The J gene is TRBJ1-1, the V gene TRBV7-9, with D unresolved. This CDR3 is built from 15 residues. V lost 5 bases and J lost 3, with 16 bases in between. Germline lookup yields CDR1 SEHNR and CDR2 FQNEAQ (reference sequence). CDR3 coding DNA: TGTGCCAGCAGCCCAGATCGGTTTCGTGACACTGAAGCTTTCTTT. Encoded protein: CASSPDRFRDTEAFF.

The chain carries TRBV6-1 and TRBJ2-1; D unclear. Germline V CDR1 and CDR2: MNHNS, SASEGT. V lost 5 bases and J lost 2, with 13 bases in between. CDR3 length equals 15 residues. CDR3 region: CASSSDPIPYNEQFF. Here the CDR3 DNA reads TGTGCCAGCAGTAGCGACCCAATCCCCTACAATGAGCAGTTCTTC.

The rearrangement joins TRBV29-1 to TRBJ2-1; no definite D call. Germline-derived CDR1 and CDR2 are SQVTM and ANQGSEA. With 4 bases removed from V and 5 bases from J, the gap between germline ends came to 6 bases. The CDR3 length is 11 residues. In nucleotides, the CDR3 is TGCAGCGTTGGTCGGAACAATGAGCAGTTCTTC. This gives the protein CSVGRNNEQFF.

The chain links TRBV6-5 to TRBJ1-2; D unresolved. Trimming removed 2 bases from V and 2 bases from J, with 9 bases in between. Looked up from germline, CDR1 is MNHEY and CDR2 is SVGAGI. The CDR3 spans 14 residues. The CDR3: CASSYMWNNYGYTF. The CDR3 DNA reads as TGTGCCAGCAGTTACATGTGGAACAACTATGGCTACACCTTC.

The chain employs TRBV9 and TRBJ1-1, with D possibly being TRBD1 (6 bases). Trimming took off 4 bases at V and 2 bases at J, with 15 bases between the two ends. The germline V gene has CDR1 SGDLS and CDR2 YYNGEE. The CDR3 extends over 15 amino acids. Written as DNA, the CDR3 is TGTGCCAGCAGCCAACGGACAGCGCGTAACACTGAAGCTTTCTTT. This codes for CASSQRTARNTEAFF.

This rearrangement joins TRBV10-1 to TRBJ1-1; D is perhaps TRBD1 (5 bases). This CDR3 spans 13 amino acids. Germline V CDR1 and CDR2: WNHNN, SYGVQD (reference sequence). The V end was cut by 6 bases, the J end by 1 base, with 9 bases between. The CDR3 DNA reads as TGCGCCAGCAGCTTGGGGCAGAACACTGAAGCTTTCTTT. Encoded protein: CASSLGQNTEAFF.

The J gene is TRBJ1-5, the V gene TRBV28; 9 positions agree with TRBD1. J lost 9 bases, V lost 5 bases, and 11 bases had no gene match. There are 15 residues in the CDR3. Germline CDR1 MDHEN, CDR2 SYDVKM. The CDR3 is CASSTPRTGVWPQHF. Here the CDR3 DNA reads TGTGCCAGCAGTACGCCCAGGACAGGGGTATGGCCCCAGCATTTT.

The chain joins TRBV10-3 to TRBJ2-3, with D unresolved. Germline-derived CDR1 and CDR2 are ENHRY and SYGVKD. Trimming pared 4 bases from V and 1 base from J, leaving 15 bases between. CDR3 length equals 16 residues. The CDR3 bases are TGTGCCATCAGTGCTGAAACAAATACCGGCACAGATACGCAGTATTTT. Protein sequence: CAISAETNTGTDTQYF.

The rearrangement uses TRBV2 and TRBJ2-7, with D perhaps being TRBD1 or TRBD2 (5 bases each). V was cut by 6 bases and J by 4 bases, with 16 bases left in between. The V gene's germline CDR1 is SNHLY and CDR2 FYNNEI. The CDR3 is 14 amino acids. CDR3 residues: CASRPRESAYEQYF. The CDR3, as DNA: TGTGCCAGCAGACCCAGGGAGTCTGCTTACGAGCAGTACTTC.

The chain recombines TRBV28 with TRBJ1-5, with unresolved D. The CDR3 consists of 17 residues. Trimming left V 4 bases short and J 2 bases short, with 18 bases between. Per germline, CDR1 MDHEN and CDR2 SYDVKM. The CDR3 region has the DNA TGTGCCAGCAGTTCCGCACCGCACAAAGAGGGCAATCAGCCCCAGCATTTT. It yields the protein CASSSAPHKEGNQPQHF.

The rearrangement links TRBV6-5 to TRBJ1-2; 7 nucleotides align to TRBD1. The CDR3 length is 14 residues. Looked up from germline, CDR1 is MNHEY and CDR2 is SVGAGI. V trimming: 3 bases; J trimming: 3 bases; junction bases outside the gene matches: 4. CDR3 in DNA: TGTGCCAGCAGTTATTTCGGGACAGACTATGGCTACACCTTC. Its translation: CASSYFGTDYGYTF.